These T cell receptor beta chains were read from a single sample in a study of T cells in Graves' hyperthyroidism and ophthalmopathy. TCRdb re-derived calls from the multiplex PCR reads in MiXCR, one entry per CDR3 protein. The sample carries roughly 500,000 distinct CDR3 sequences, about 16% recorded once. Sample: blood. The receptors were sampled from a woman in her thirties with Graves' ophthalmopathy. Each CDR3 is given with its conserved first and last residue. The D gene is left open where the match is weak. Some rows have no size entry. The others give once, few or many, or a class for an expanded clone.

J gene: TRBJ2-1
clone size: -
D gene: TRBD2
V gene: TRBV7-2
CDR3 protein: CASRSLPGLAGQSSYNEQFF
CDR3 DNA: TGTGCCAGCAGGTCTCTACCGGGACTAGCGGGACAATCCTCCTACAATGAGCAGTTCTTC

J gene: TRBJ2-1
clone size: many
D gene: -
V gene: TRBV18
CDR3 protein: CASSRLEYNEQFF
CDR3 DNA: TGTGCCAGCTCACGTCTAGAATACAATGAGCAGTTCTTC

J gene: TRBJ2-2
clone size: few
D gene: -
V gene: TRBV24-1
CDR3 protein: CATSDVGVLGGGELFF
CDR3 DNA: TGTGCCACCAGTGATGTCGGGGTCCTAGGCGGCGGGGAGCTGTTTTTT

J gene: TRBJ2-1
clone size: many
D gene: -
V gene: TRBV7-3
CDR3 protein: CASSSELAYNEQFF
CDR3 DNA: TGTGCCAGCAGCTCGGAACTAGCCTACAATGAGCAGTTCTTC

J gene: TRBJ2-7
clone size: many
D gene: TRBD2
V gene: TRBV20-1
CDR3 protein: CSARPWKIAGSYEQYF
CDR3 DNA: TGCAGTGCTAGACCTTGGAAAATAGCGGGCTCCTACGAGCAGTACTTC

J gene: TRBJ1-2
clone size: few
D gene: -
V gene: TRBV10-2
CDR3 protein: CASSDGRHYGYTF
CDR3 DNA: TGCGCCAGCAGTGATGGTAGACATTATGGCTACACCTTC

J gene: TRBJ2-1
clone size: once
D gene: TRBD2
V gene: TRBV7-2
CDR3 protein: CASSLVPLLAGGGSGNEQFF
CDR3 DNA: TGTGCCAGCAGCTTAGTCCCCCTGCTAGCGGGAGGGGGATCGGGCAATGAGCAGTTCTTC

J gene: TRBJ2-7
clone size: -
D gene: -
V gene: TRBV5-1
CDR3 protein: CASSLGPEQGHEQYF
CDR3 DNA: TGCGCCAGCAGCTTGGGGCCGGAACAGGGACACGAGCAGTACTTC

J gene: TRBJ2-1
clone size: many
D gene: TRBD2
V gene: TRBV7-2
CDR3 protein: CASSRTGLAVGGYNEQFF
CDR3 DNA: TGTGCCAGCAGTAGAACTGGACTAGCGGTTGGAGGGTACAATGAGCAGTTCTTC

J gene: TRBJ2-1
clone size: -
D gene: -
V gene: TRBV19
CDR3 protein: CASSREVARDEQFF
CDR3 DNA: TGTGCCAGTAGTAGGGAGGTGGCACGCGATGAGCAGTTCTTC

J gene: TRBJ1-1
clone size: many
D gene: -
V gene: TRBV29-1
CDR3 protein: CSVRRGRGNTEAFF
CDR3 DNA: TGCAGCGTTCGCAGGGGACGCGGGAACACTGAAGCTTTCTTT

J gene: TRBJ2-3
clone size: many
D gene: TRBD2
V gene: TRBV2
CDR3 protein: CASNLVAGGPGTDTQYF
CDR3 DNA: TGTGCCAGCAATCTAGTTGCGGGAGGGCCTGGCACAGATACGCAGTATTTT

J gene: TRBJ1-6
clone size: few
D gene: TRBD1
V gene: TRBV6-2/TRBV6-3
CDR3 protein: CASSDRTGLANSPLHF
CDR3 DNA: TGTGCCAGCAGCGACCGGACAGGGTTGGCTAATTCACCCCTCCACTTT

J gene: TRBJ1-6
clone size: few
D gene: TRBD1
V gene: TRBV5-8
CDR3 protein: CASSGYHQGANSPLHF
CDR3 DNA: TGTGCCAGCAGCGGATATCATCAGGGGGCGAATTCACCCCTCCACTTT

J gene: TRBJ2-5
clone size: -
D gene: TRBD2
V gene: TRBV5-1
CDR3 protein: CASSLGVSGRVQETQYF
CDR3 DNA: TGCGCCAGCAGCTTGGGAGTTAGCGGGAGGGTCCAAGAGACCCAGTACTTC

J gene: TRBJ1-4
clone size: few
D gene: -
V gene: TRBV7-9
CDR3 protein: CASSSWTFGEKLFF
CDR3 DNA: TGTGCCAGCAGCTCATGGACTTTTGGAGAAAAACTGTTTTTT

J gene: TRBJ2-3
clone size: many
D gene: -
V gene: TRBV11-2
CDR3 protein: CASSLEERFGDTQYF
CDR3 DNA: TGTGCCAGCAGCTTAGAGGAGCGGTTTGGGGATACGCAGTATTTT

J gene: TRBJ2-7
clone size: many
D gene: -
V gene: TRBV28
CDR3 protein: CASSLFLLTAHNEQYF
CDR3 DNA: TGTGCCAGCAGTTTATTTCTGCTGACAGCGCATAACGAGCAGTACTTC

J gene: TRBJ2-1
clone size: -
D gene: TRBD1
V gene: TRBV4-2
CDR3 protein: CASSPSSGTGHLFF
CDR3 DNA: TGTGCCAGCAGCCCTTCCTCCGGGACAGGTCATCTGTTCTTC

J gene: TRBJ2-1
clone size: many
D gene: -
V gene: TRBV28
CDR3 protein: CASSLALDSYNEQFF
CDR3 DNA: TGTGCCAGCAGTTTAGCACTAGATTCCTACAATGAGCAGTTCTTC

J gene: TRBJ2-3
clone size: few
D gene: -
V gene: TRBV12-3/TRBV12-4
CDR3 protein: CASKEVDTQYF
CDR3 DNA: TGTGCCAGCAAGGAAGTGGATACGCAGTATTTT

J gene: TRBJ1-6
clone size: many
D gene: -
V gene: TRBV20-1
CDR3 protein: CSVADPTNNSPLHF
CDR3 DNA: TGCAGTGTCGCTGATCCGACAAATAATTCACCCCTCCACTTT

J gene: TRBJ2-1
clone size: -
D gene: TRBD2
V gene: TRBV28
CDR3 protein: CASSGTSGYEQFF
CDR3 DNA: TGTGCCAGCAGTGGGACTAGCGGCTACGAGCAGTTCTTC

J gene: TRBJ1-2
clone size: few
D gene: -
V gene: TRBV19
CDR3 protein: CASSIEGRTIDGYTF
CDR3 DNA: TGTGCCAGTAGTATAGAGGGACGGACGATTGATGGCTACACCTTC

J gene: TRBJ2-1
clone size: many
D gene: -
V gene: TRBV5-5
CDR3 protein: CASSPGLREQFF
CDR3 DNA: TGTGCCAGCAGCCCGGGACTTCGTGAGCAGTTCTTC

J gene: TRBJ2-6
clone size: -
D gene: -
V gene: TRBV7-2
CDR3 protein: CASSSTDPSGVNVLTF
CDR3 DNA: TGTGCCAGCAGCTCGACAGACCCTTCTGGGGTCAACGTCCTGACTTTC

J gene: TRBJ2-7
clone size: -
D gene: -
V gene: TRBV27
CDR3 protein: CASRQGISYEQYF
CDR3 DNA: TGTGCCAGCAGACAGGGTATTTCCTACGAGCAGTACTTC

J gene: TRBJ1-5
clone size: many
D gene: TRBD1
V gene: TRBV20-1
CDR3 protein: CSALDRGSNQPQHF
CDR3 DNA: TGCAGTGCTCTCGACAGGGGATCCAATCAGCCCCAGCATTTT

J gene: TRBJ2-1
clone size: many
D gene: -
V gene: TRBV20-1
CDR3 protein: CSARAGTRSYNEQFF
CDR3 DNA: TGCAGTGCTAGAGCCGGGACGCGTTCCTACAATGAGCAGTTCTTC

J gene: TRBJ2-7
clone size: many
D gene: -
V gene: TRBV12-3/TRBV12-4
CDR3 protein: CASSGPWGSYEQYF
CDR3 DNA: TGTGCCAGCAGTGGCCCTTGGGGTTCCTACGAGCAGTACTTC

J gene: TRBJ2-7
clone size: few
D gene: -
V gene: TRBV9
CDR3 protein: CASSPLASGEQYF
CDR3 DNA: TGTGCCAGCAGCCCTCTAGCATCTGGAGAGCAGTACTTC

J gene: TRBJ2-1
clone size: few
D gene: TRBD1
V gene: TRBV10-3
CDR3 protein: CAISEYEEGGPEKYNEQFF
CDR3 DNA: TGTGCCATCAGTGAGTACGAGGAAGGGGGCCCCGAGAAATACAATGAGCAGTTCTTC

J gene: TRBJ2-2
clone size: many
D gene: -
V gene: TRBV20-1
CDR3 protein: CSASGTNTGELFF
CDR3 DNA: TGCAGTGCTAGCGGGACGAACACCGGGGAGCTGTTTTTT

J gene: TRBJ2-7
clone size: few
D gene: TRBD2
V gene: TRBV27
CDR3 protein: CASKPSGRYEQYF
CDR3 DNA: TGTGCCAGCAAACCTAGCGGGAGGTACGAGCAGTACTTC

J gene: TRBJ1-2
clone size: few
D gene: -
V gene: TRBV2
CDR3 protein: CASSRQGQIYGYTF
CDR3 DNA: TGTGCCAGCAGTCGTCAAGGACAGATTTATGGCTACACCTTC

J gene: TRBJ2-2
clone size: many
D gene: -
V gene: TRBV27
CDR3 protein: CASSVEGLGTGELFF
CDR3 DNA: TGTGCCAGCAGTGTGGAGGGCCTTGGAACCGGGGAGCTGTTTTTT

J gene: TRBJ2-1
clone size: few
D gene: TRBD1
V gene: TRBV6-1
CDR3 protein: CASRTSGTVYNEQFF
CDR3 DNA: TGTGCCAGCAGGACCTCCGGGACAGTCTACAATGAGCAGTTCTTC

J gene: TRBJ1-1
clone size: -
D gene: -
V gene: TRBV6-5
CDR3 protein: CASSYSTGSSVSFF
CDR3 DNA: TGTGCCAGCAGTTACTCAACAGGGTCCTCTGTCTCTTTCTTT

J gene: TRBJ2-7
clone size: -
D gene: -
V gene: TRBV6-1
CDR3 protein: CASSFEGVAYEQYF
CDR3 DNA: TGTGCCAGCAGCTTCGAGGGGGTCGCCTACGAGCAGTACTTC

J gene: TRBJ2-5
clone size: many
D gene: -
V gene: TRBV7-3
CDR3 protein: CASSLGRNNKETQYF
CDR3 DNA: TGTGCCAGCAGCTTAGGCAGGAATAATAAAGAGACCCAGTACTTC